One sample yielded the 18 T cell receptor beta chains listed below, sequenced in a study of T cells after yellow fever vaccination. One entry per CDR3 protein results from TCRdb running MiXCR on the 5' RACE reads. Of fewer than 350,000 distinct CDR3 sequences in the sample, 8.5% to 10% are singletons; the top ten hold more than 15%. Specimen: PBMCs, collected on the day of the first yellow fever vaccination. The receptors derive from a man aged 18 to 35 who received the YFV17D yellow fever vaccine.

This clonotype has only a few counts. The rearrangement uses TRBV7-3 and TRBJ1-2; D is possibly TRBD1 (5 bases). CDR1 SGHTA and CDR2 FQGTGA come from the germline V gene. V was shortened by 4 bases and J by 3 bases, with 12 bases between the two germline ends. The CDR3 sequence is 14 residues long. The CDR3 sequence is CASSWGSGDYGYTF. The CDR3 DNA is TGTGCCAGCAGCTGGGGCTCGGGGGACTATGGCTACACCTTC.

Many counts were recorded for this clonotype. The chain is built from TRBV20-1 and TRBJ2-1; 13 nucleotides match TRBD2. The germline V gene has CDR1 DFQATT and CDR2 SNEGSKA (reference sequence). The junction had 4 bases not matched to a gene; V was cut back by 6 bases and J by 2 bases. The CDR3 is made up of 15 amino acids. The CDR3 spells CSAGLAGATYNEQFF. The CDR3 bases are TGCAGTGCAGGACTAGCGGGGGCAACCTACAATGAGCAGTTCTTC.

This clonotype was counted only a few times. V and J are TRBV20-1 and TRBJ2-3; TRBD2 might be the D (5 bases). Germline CDR1 and CDR2: DFQATT and SNEGSKA (reference sequence). The CDR3 is 17 amino acids. Trimming pared 5 bases from V and 4 bases from J, leaving 25 bases between. The DNA of the CDR3 is TGCAGTGCTGCCGTCGTCCCGGTGATGCGGGTCGCAGATACGCAGTATTTT. Translating it yields CSAAVVPVMRVADTQYF.

The sample holds a few counts of this clonotype. The gene calls are TRBV5-1 and TRBJ2-7; 11 nucleotides line up with TRBD1. This CDR3 has 15 amino acids. Germline V gene data show CDR1 as SGHRS and CDR2 as YFSETQ. V was clipped by 0 bases and J by 9 bases; unmatched bases: 8. DNA of the CDR3: TGCGCCAGCAGCTTGGAGGGACAGGGGGGGGTCGTGCAGTACTTC. It is translated as CASSLEGQGGVVQYF.

This clonotype was counted a few times. The V call is TRBV11-2, the J call TRBJ1-6; 7 bases line up with TRBD1. This CDR3 spans 15 amino acids. CDR1 and CDR2 from the germline V gene are SGHAT and FQNNGV. V shed 1 base, J shed 7 bases, and the junction held 4 bases outside the gene matches. The CDR3 spells CASSLVVQGNSPLHF. CDR3 in DNA: TGTGCCAGCAGCTTAGTCGTACAGGGGAATTCACCCCTCCACTTT.

The table lists this clonotype with many counts. The V and J genes are TRBV10-3 and TRBJ1-2; D gene uncertain. Germline CDR1 and CDR2: ENHRY and SYGVKD. The CDR3 has 13 residues. The V and J ends lost 0 bases and 6 bases respectively, with 8 bases between them. CDR3: CAISESIEDGYTF. The CDR3 DNA follows: TGTGCCATCAGTGAGTCGATAGAGGATGGCTACACCTTC.

There are a few counts of this clonotype. The CDR3 loop is CATGDSQETQYF. The CDR3 bases are TGCGCCACCGGGGACTCGCAAGAGACCCAGTACTTC. The chain joins TRBV10-2 to TRBJ2-5, with a tentative D call TRBD2 (6 bases). This CDR3 has 12 amino acids. From germline, CDR1 is WSHSY and CDR2 SAAADI. V lost 10 bases to trimming and J lost 2 bases, with 11 bases between them.

This clonotype showed up just a few times. The chain combines TRBV11-2 with TRBJ1-6; D gene ambiguous. The CDR3 runs to 14 residues. CDR1 and CDR2 from the germline V gene are SGHAT and FQNNGV. The V end lost 0 bases, the J end lost 15 bases, and 15 bases lay between the germline ends. The CDR3 nucleotides read TGTGCCAGCAGCTTAGAGTGGGCAGCTCGTCTCCTCCACTTT. It specifies CASSLEWAARLLHF.

This clonotype was seen a handful of times. V usage is TRBV27 and J usage is TRBJ1-2; 9 positions match TRBD1. V gave up 5 bases and J gave up 8 bases; unmatched junction bases: 12. The CDR3 sequence is 15 residues long. Germline lookup yields CDR1 MNHEY and CDR2 SMNVEV (reference sequence). The CDR3 sequence: CASSPRDRAVGGYTF. The CDR3 bases are TGTGCCAGCAGTCCACGGGACAGGGCGGTAGGGGGCTACACCTTC.

The rearrangement links TRBV5-4 to TRBJ2-1; the D is unclear. The CDR3 totals 11 residues. Looked up from germline, CDR1 is SGHNT and CDR2 is YYREEE (reference sequence). The V end lost 4 bases, the J end lost 8 bases, and 7 bases lay between the germline ends. The CDR3 reads CASSHRYEQFF. The CDR3 bases are TGTGCCAGCAGCCATCGTTATGAGCAGTTCTTC.

This clonotype has at least ten counts. The rearrangement uses TRBV10-3 and TRBJ2-3, with TRBD2 matching 7 bases. Germline values: CDR1 ENHRY, CDR2 SYGVKD. CDR3 length: 17 residues. J was trimmed by 0 bases and V by 4 bases; bases with no gene match: 10. The CDR3 DNA follows: TGTGCCATCAGTGGCCCCTCTAGCGGCTTAAGCACAGATACGCAGTATTTT. Amino acid sequence: CAISGPSSGLSTDTQYF.

This clonotype has at least ten counts. V gene TRBV19 combines with J gene TRBJ2-2; D is unresolved. This CDR3 has 16 amino acids. From germline, CDR1 is LNHDA and CDR2 SQIVND (reference sequence). The germline V and J ends were trimmed by 7 bases and 7 bases, with 22 bases remaining between them. The CDR3 here is CASIPYGWVDGGELFF. CDR3 sequence (DNA): TGTGCCAGTATTCCCTATGGATGGGTCGACGGCGGGGAGCTGTTTTTT.

At least ten counts were recorded for this clonotype. V usage is TRBV5-1 and J usage is TRBJ2-1; no firm D call. Between the trimmed V and J ends, which lost 0 bases and 1 base, there was a span of 8 bases. The CDR3 contains 15 residues. Looked up from germline, CDR1 is SGHRS and CDR2 is YFSETQ. The CDR3 spells CASSLAEFSYNEQFF. CDR3 in DNA: TGCGCCAGCAGCTTGGCGGAATTTTCCTACAATGAGCAGTTCTTC. The full variable domain, in which reference TRBV5-1 and TRBJ2-1 provide the parts outside the CDR3, is KAGVTQTPRYLIKTRGQQVTLSCSPISGHRSVSWYQQTPGQGLQFLFEYFSETQRNKGNFPGRFSGRQFSNSRSEMNVSTLELGDSALYLCASSLAEFSYNEQFFGPGTRLTVL.

The chain carries TRBV4-2 and TRBJ1-5; a possible D gene is TRBD1 (5 bases). The CDR3 has 13 amino acids. Deletions cut 9 bases from V and 6 bases from J, with 15 bases between. The V gene's germline CDR1 is LGHNA and CDR2 YNFKEQ. The CDR3 reads CARRPGPGQPQHF. CDR3 DNA sequence: TGTGCCAGACGTCCGGGACCGGGTCAGCCCCAGCATTTT.

The J gene is TRBJ2-3, the V gene TRBV6-2 or TRBV6-3, with TRBD2 as a possible D gene (5 bases). This CDR3 has 13 residues. Germline CDR1 is MNHEY and CDR2 is SVGEGT. The V end lost 11 bases, the J end lost 0 bases, and 12 bases lay between the germline ends. The CDR3 here is CAPRRSSTDTQYF. CDR3 bases: TGTGCCCCCCGGAGGTCTAGCACAGATACGCAGTATTTT.

This clonotype occurred a few times. The chain links TRBV7-9 to TRBJ1-2; 8 nucleotides agree with TRBD1. The CDR3 spans 16 residues. CDR1 is SEHNR, CDR2 FQNEAQ, per germline (reference sequence). The ends lost 5 bases at V and 5 bases at J; junction bases unmatched: 13. The CDR3 sequence: CASSPTRTGKGYGYTF. CDR3 sequence (DNA): TGTGCCAGCAGCCCTACTCGGACAGGGAAAGGGTATGGCTACACCTTC.

This sequence joins TRBV20-1 and TRBJ2-3; the D gene could be TRBD1 or TRBD2 (6 bases each). In germline, CDR1 is DFQATT, CDR2 SNEGSKA (reference sequence). V lost 7 bases to trimming and J lost 4 bases, with 12 bases between them. The CDR3 consists of 12 residues. The CDR3 region is CSVRGVADTQYF. CDR3 in DNA: TGCAGTGTAAGGGGGGTGGCAGATACGCAGTATTTT.

There are a few counts of this clonotype. V gene TRBV12-3 or TRBV12-4 combines with J gene TRBJ1-2; D unresolved. Deletions cut 6 bases from V and 8 bases from J, with 13 bases between. This CDR3 has 12 amino acids. CDR3 residues: CASRPLDLGYTF. The CDR3 DNA follows: TGTGCCAGCAGACCCTTGGATTTGGGCTACACCTTC.